This T cell receptor beta chain was recorded in a study of CD8+ T cells in alopecia areata. Whole-study findings and limits: Normal scalp showed lower clonality than lesional scalp, especially alopecia totalis/universalis. Besides other cells, scalp samples also yield sequences of resident alphabeta T cells from normal skin.

Separation by sorting yielded CD4+ and CD8+ T cells from PBMCs. A word on this clone: Antigen unknown.

With 5 bases removed from V and 1 base from J, the gap between germline ends came to 14 bases. This CDR3 is 15 amino acids long. The germline gives CDR1 MGHDK, CDR2 SYGVNS. Reverse transcribed after extraction, RNA yielded cDNA as the sequencing template. The repertoire was sequenced with immunoSEQ multiplex PCR; TCRdb's copy has only in-frame clones and lacks some. The sample consists of about 120,000 clones, over 60% of them appearing once. The clonotype was recovered from a human donor in good health. Sequencing was carried out using CD4+ T cells sorted from blood. V and J are TRBV25-1 and TRBJ2-5; the D gene is possibly TRBD2 (6 bases). Here the CDR3 reads CASSPGTGVQETQYF. The CDR3 coding sequence is TGTGCCAGCAGTCCAGGGACGGGGGTCCAAGAGACCCAGTACTTC.